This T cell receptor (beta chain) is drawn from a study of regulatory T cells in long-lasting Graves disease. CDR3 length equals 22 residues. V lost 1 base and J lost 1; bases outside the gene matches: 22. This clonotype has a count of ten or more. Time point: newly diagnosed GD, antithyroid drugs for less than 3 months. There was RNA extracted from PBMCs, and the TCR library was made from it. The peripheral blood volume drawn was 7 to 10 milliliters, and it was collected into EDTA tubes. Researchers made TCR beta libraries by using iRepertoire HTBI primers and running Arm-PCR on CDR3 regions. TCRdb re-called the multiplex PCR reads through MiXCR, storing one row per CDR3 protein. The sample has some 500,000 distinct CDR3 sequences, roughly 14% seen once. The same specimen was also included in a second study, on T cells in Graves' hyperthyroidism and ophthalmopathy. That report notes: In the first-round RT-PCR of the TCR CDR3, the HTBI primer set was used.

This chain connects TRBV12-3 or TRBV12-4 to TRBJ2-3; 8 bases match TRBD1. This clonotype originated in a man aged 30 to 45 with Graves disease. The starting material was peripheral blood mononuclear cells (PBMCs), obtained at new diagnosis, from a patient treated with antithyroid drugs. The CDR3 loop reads CASSLEPGGAGGDPLGTDTQYF. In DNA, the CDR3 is TGTGCCAGCAGTTTAGAGCCAGGGGGCGCAGGGGGCGACCCCCTTGGCACAGATACGCAGTATTTT.